The source of this T cell receptor (beta chain) is a study of blood T cells in healthy people across ages. As concerns this clonotype: Its antigen is unidentified.

The CDR3 covers 21 residues. Germline V gene lookup returns CDR1 MNHEY and CDR2 SVGAGI. V trimming: 0 bases; J trimming: 1 base; junction bases outside the gene matches: 18. Overall study findings and caveats: The donors' CMV status was not determined, possibly confounding changes in expanded clonotypes.

Primers used in a second PCR of roughly 6 to 11 cycles were a sample-barcoded 5' primer and a J-beta primer mix. TCRdb independently ran MiXCR on the 5' RACE reads; one entry per CDR3 protein. Of about 970,000 distinct CDR3 sequences listed, roughly half were seen once; the top ten hold 20% to 25%. V and J are TRBV6-5 and TRBJ2-7, with 10 nucleotides matching TRBD2. The TCR was taken from an older woman in good health. Sequenced material: blood. As DNA, the CDR3 is TGTGCCAGCAGTTACTCCCTGAACCTTAATCTTTCTAGCGGGAGTTCCTACGAGCAGTACTTC. Its protein product is CASSYSLNLNLSSGSSYEQYF.